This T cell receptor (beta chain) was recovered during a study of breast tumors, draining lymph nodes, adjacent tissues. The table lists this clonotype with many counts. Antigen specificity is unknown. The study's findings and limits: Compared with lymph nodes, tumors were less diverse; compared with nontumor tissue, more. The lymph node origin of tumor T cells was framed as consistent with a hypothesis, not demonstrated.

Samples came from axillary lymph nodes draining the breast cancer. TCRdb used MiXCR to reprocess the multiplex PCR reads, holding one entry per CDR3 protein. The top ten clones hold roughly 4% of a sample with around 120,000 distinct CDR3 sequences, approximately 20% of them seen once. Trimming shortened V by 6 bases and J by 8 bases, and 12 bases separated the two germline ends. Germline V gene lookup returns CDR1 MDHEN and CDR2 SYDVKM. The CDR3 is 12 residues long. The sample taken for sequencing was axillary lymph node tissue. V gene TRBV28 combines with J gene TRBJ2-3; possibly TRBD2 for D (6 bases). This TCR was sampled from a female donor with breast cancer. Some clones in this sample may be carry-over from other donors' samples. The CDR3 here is CASSGDFGTQYF. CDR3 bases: TGTGCCAGCAGCGGGGACTTCGGTACGCAGTATTTT.